The 24 T cell receptor beta chains in this list originate from one sample, sequenced in a study of cytomegalovirus exposure and HLA in healthy donors. Libraries were prepared by immunoSEQ multiplex PCR; TCRdb keeps only in-frame clonotypes and omits some of them. In the table there are 200,000 or so clones, roughly 84% of which are singletons. Sequencing used PBMCs. The receptors were gathered from a young man in good health and CMV-seropositive.

The genes are TRBV9 and TRBJ1-3, with D hard to call. The CDR3 length is 14 residues. Germline V lookup: CDR1 SGDLS, CDR2 YYNGEE. Trimming removed 3 bases from V and 3 bases from J, with 10 bases in between. For the CDR3, the DNA is TGTGCCAGCAGCGCTTTTCCCGGTGGAAACACCATATATTTT. This codes for CASSAFPGGNTIYF.

V gene TRBV5-1 combines with J gene TRBJ2-1, with 9 bases lining up with TRBD1. In germline, CDR1 is SGHRS, CDR2 YFSETQ. This CDR3 comprises 13 residues. The V segment lost 4 bases and the J segment 10 bases; nucleotides outside the gene matches: 6. In nucleotides, the CDR3 is TGCGCCAGCAGCGTACAGGGGGCGGGGGAGCAGTTCTTC. Its translation: CASSVQGAGEQFF.

This clone turned up a few times. The rearrangement joins TRBV18 to TRBJ1-5, with D perhaps TRBD1 (6 bases). From germline, CDR1 is KGHSH and CDR2 LQKENI. The V gene lost 6 bases and the J gene lost 5 bases, with 11 bases spanning the gap. The CDR3 totals 13 residues. In DNA form, the CDR3 reads TGTGCCAGCTCGACACAGGGATATCAGCCCCAGCATTTT. Its protein product is CASSTQGYQPQHF.

The chain employs TRBV6-4 and TRBJ2-1; D may be TRBD2 (6 bases). V lost 3 bases to trimming and J lost 5 bases, with 14 bases between them. Germline CDR1 reads MRHNA; CDR2 reads SNTAGT. This CDR3 has 15 amino acids. CDR3 sequence: CASSDRGGSNNEQFF. DNA for the CDR3: TGTGCCAGCAGTGATCGGGGAGGTTCAAACAATGAGCAGTTCTTC.

The chain combines TRBV7-9 with TRBJ1-5, with no clear D. Trimming removed 4 bases at V and 0 bases at J, with 4 bases between. Germline CDR1 and CDR2: SEHNR and FQNEAQ (reference sequence). This CDR3 is built from 13 residues. CDR3 sequence reads: CASSSGSNQPQHF. CDR3 in DNA: TGTGCCAGCAGCTCGGGTAGCAATCAGCCCCAGCATTTT.

The chain combines TRBV9 with TRBJ1-2, with 9 bases lining up with TRBD1. The CDR3 spans 14 residues. Unmatched junction bases numbered 11, after V lost 5 bases and J lost 9 bases. Germline CDR1 is SGDLS and CDR2 is YYNGEE. The CDR3 sequence: CASSDDRGLGSYTF. The CDR3 region has the DNA TGTGCCAGCAGTGATGACAGGGGGTTGGGCAGCTACACCTTC.

The rearrangement uses TRBV4-2 and TRBJ2-5, with TRBD1 as a possible D gene (6 bases). This CDR3 is 16 amino acids long. V lost 4 bases and J lost 2, with 17 bases in between. The germline V gene encodes CDR1 LGHNA and CDR2 YNFKEQ. CDR3 nucleotide sequence: TGTGCCAGCAGCCCCCCAGGACAGAGACCACAAGAGACCCAGTACTTC. Translated, it gives CASSPPGQRPQETQYF.

J is TRBJ1-2 and V is TRBV6-5; 9 nucleotides agree with TRBD1. The CDR3 totals 15 residues. The ends lost 6 bases at V and 10 bases at J; junction bases unmatched: 15. The germline V gene encodes CDR1 MNHEY and CDR2 SVGAGI. CDR3 sequence: CASSGTGFRGLHYTF. In DNA, the CDR3 is TGTGCCAGCAGCGGGACAGGGTTTCGAGGACTGCACTACACCTTC.

The chain recombines TRBV5-8 with TRBJ2-7; 8 nucleotides align to TRBD1. The CDR3 is 15 amino acids. CDR1 is SGHTS, CDR2 YDEGEE, per germline. V lost 3 bases, J lost 7 bases, and 12 bases stayed unmatched. DNA for the CDR3: TGTGCCAGCAGCTGGCCGGGGACAGGCTCGGGTGAGCAGTACTTC. Encoded protein: CASSWPGTGSGEQYF.

This clone was seen only once. The chain has TRBV9 and TRBJ1-5; 10 bases are a match to TRBD1. Per germline, CDR1 SGDLS and CDR2 YYNGEE. The ends lost 3 bases at V and 5 bases at J; junction bases unmatched: 2. The CDR3 has 14 amino acids. CDR3: CASSGGTGDQPQHF. The CDR3 coding sequence is TGTGCCAGCAGCGGCGGGACAGGGGATCAGCCCCAGCATTTT.

CDR3 amino acids: CASSLNQGLLLPEQYF. The CDR3, as DNA: TGTGCCAGCAGCCTAAACCAGGGGCTACTCCTCCCTGAGCAGTACTTC. This chain links TRBV7-9 with TRBJ2-7; D perhaps matches TRBD1 (6 bases). The V end was cut by 5 bases, the J end by 7 bases, with 24 bases between. The CDR3 contains 16 residues. CDR1 and CDR2 from the germline V gene are SEHNR and FQNEAQ (reference sequence).

This clone was recorded only once. V is TRBV7-8 and J is TRBJ2-7; the D is unclear. Trimming shortened V by 6 bases and J by 6 bases, and 9 bases separated the two germline ends. The CDR3 spans 11 residues. Germline CDR1 and CDR2: SGHVS and FQNEAQ. Here the CDR3 reads CASSEQSEQYF. The CDR3, as DNA: TGTGCCAGCAGTGAACAGTCCGAGCAGTACTTC.

This clone was counted a few times. The same CDR3 also results from other DNA sequences found in this sample. The CDR3: CASSVASTDTQYF. CDR3 in DNA: TGTGCCAGCAGCGTAGCGAGCACAGATACGCAGTATTTT. The rearrangement uses TRBV9 and TRBJ2-3; D not resolved. V gave up 0 bases and J gave up 0 bases, with 2 bases separating them. There are 13 residues in the CDR3. CDR1 is SGDLS and CDR2 is YYNGEE in the germline V gene.

V and J are TRBV5-4 and TRBJ1-1, with 7 bases identical to TRBD1. Per germline, CDR1 SGHNT and CDR2 YYREEE (reference sequence). This CDR3 comprises 17 residues. V lost 0 bases to trimming and J lost 0 bases; unmatched junction nucleotides: 8. CDR3 DNA sequence: TGTGCCAGCAGCTTGGGGACACAGGGGCTGCTGAACACTGAAGCTTTCTTT. Translating it yields CASSLGTQGLLNTEAFF.

The J gene is TRBJ2-3, the V gene TRBV29-1, with 7 bases identical to TRBD1. The germline V gene has CDR1 SQVTM and CDR2 ANQGSEA. This CDR3 contains 12 residues. Unmatched junction bases numbered 4, after V lost 6 bases and J lost 4 bases. CDR3 sequence reads: CSVRTGPDTQYF. The CDR3 DNA sequence: TGCAGCGTCAGGACAGGACCAGATACGCAGTATTTT.

V usage is TRBV28 and J usage is TRBJ2-1; D might be TRBD2 (6 bases). V lost 7 bases and J 4 bases, leaving 23 bases between the germline ends. The CDR3 is 17 residues long. Germline V gives CDR1 MDHEN, CDR2 SYDVKM. The CDR3 spells CASTQARDSPRYNEQFF. Here the CDR3 DNA reads TGTGCCAGCACCCAAGCCCGGGACTCGCCAAGGTACAATGAGCAGTTCTTC.

The V and J genes are TRBV9 and TRBJ2-5, with D possibly TRBD2 on 6 matching bases. The V gene's germline CDR1 is SGDLS and CDR2 YYNGEE. V lost 0 bases, J lost 5 bases, and 20 bases lay in between. CDR3 length equals 17 residues. CDR3 protein: CASSVGASALMSETQYF. Written as DNA, the CDR3 is TGTGCCAGCAGCGTAGGGGCTAGCGCCCTCATGTCCGAGACCCAGTACTTC.

This sequence joins TRBV30 and TRBJ2-3; D ambiguous. Between the trimmed V and J ends, which lost 4 bases and 9 bases, there was a span of 17 bases. Per germline, CDR1 GTSNPN and CDR2 SVGIG (reference sequence). The CDR3 is made up of 13 amino acids. The CDR3 DNA is TGTGCCTGGAACCCCCTGACCGCGGCCACGCAGTATTTT. This gives the protein CAWNPLTAATQYF.

The CDR3 DNA reads TGTGCCAGCAGCTTCCAAGAGCGGGAGAGGTTCTTC. It yields the protein CASSFQERERFF. This chain links TRBV7-2 with TRBJ2-1; 8 bases are shared with TRBD2. This CDR3 region has 12 residues. Germline CDR1 reads SGHTA; CDR2 reads FQGNSA. The V gene end was trimmed by 3 bases and the J gene end by 15 bases; junction bases not matched to a gene: 7.

This clone was counted a single time. The rearrangement uses TRBV30 and TRBJ2-5; 8 bases map to TRBD2. This CDR3 region has 16 residues. The V and J ends lost 8 bases and 7 bases, in that order; junction bases with no gene match: 21. CDR1 is GTSNPN, CDR2 SVGIG, per germline (reference sequence). CDR3 loop: CATTVETSATKGTQYF. Written as DNA, the CDR3 is TGTGCCACCACAGTCGAGACTAGCGCCACGAAGGGGACCCAGTACTTC.

The chain carries TRBV29-1 and TRBJ2-1; 8 bases match TRBD2. The V segment lost 0 bases and the J segment 4 bases; nucleotides outside the gene matches: 5. The germline V gene has CDR1 SQVTM and CDR2 ANQGSEA. The CDR3 consists of 15 residues. The CDR3 nucleotides are TGCAGCGTTGAAGACGGACTAGCCCTATACAATGAGCAGTTCTTC. This gives the protein CSVEDGLALYNEQFF.

The chain joins TRBV27 to TRBJ2-1; 8 bases are shared with TRBD2. The CDR3 totals 16 residues. J lost 5 bases, V lost 3 bases, and 9 bases had no gene match. The V gene's germline CDR1 is MNHEY and CDR2 SMNVEV (reference sequence). Here the CDR3 reads CASSLLGREANNEQFF. The DNA for the CDR3 is TGTGCCAGCAGTTTGCTCGGGCGGGAGGCAAACAATGAGCAGTTCTTC.

The rearrangement links TRBV9 to TRBJ2-2, with D perhaps TRBD1 (5 bases). CDR1 and CDR2 (germline): SGDLS, YYNGEE. The V end lost 0 bases, the J end lost 6 bases, and 9 bases lay between the germline ends. CDR3 length equals 14 residues. The CDR3 is CASSVGRVAGELFF. DNA for the CDR3: TGTGCCAGCAGCGTAGGCAGGGTGGCCGGGGAGCTGTTTTTT. Full variable domain (missing parts from reference TRBV9 and TRBJ2-2): DSGVTQTPKHLITATGQRVTLRCSPRSGDLSVYWYQQSLDQGLQFLIQYYNGEERAKGNILERFSAQQFPDLHSELNLSSLELGDSALYFCASSVGRVAGELFFGEGSRLTVL.

V usage is TRBV19 and J usage is TRBJ2-3; 8 bases align to TRBD2. V trimming: 6 bases; J trimming: 8 bases; junction bases outside the gene matches: 10. Germline V CDR1 and CDR2: LNHDA, SQIVND (reference sequence). The CDR3 has 14 amino acids. CDR3 coding DNA: TGTGCCAGTAGGGAACTAACTCGGGGGGGTACGCAGTATTTT. Translating it yields CASRELTRGGTQYF.